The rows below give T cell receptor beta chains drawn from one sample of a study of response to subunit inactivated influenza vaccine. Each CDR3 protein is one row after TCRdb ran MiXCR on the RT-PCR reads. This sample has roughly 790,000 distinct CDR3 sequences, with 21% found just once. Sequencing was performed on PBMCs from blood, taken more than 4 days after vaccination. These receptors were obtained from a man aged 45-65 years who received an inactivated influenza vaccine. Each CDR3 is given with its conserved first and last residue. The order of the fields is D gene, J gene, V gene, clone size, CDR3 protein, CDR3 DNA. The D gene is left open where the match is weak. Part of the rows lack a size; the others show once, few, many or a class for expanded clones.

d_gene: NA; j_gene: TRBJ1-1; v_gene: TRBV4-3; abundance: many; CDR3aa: CASSPAPSDAEAFF; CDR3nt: TGCGCCAGCAGCCCCGCCCCGAGTGATGCTGAAGCTTTCTTT
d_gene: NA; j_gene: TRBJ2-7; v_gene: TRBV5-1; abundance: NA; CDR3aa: CASSLVLDTGSYEQYF; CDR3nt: TGCGCCAGCAGCTTGGTTCTCGACACCGGCTCCTACGAGCAGTACTTC
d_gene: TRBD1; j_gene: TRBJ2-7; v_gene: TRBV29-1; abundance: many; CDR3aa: CSVETGAEQYF; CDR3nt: TGCAGCGTTGAAACAGGGGCCGAGCAGTACTTC
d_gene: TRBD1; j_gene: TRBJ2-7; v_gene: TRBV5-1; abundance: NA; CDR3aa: CASRWGQARAYEQYF; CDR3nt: TGCGCCAGCAGATGGGGACAGGCAAGGGCCTACGAGCAGTACTTC
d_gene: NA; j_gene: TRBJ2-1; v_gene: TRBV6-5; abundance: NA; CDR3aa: CASSYAPGGHEQFF; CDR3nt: TGTGCCAGCAGTTACGCCCCCGGGGGCCATGAGCAGTTCTTC
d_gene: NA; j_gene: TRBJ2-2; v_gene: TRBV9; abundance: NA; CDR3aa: CASTHLSGANTGELFF; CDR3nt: TGTGCCAGCACCCATCTTAGCGGAGCGAACACCGGGGAGCTGTTTTTT
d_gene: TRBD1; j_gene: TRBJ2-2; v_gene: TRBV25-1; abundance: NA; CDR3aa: CASSDSRTGPTGELFF; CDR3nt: TGTGCCAGCAGTGACTCACGGACAGGGCCCACCGGGGAGCTGTTTTTT
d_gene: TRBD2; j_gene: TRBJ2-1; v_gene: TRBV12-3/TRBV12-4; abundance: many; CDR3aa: CASRETSGSYNEQFF; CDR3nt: TGTGCCAGCAGAGAGACTAGCGGGAGTTACAATGAGCAGTTCTTC
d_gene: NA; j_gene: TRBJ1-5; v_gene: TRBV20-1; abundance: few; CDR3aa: CSARWGAYSNQPQHF; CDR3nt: TGCAGTGCTCGATGGGGAGCTTATAGCAATCAGCCCCAGCATTTT
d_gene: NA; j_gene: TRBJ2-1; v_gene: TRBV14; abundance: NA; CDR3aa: CASSQVMGRSYNEQFF; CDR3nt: TGTGCCAGCAGCCAAGTTATGGGGCGGTCCTACAATGAGCAGTTCTTC
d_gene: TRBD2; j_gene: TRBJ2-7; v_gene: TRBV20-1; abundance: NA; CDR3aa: CSARSGTSGAYEQYF; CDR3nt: TGCAGTGCTAGGTCCGGGACTAGCGGCGCCTACGAGCAGTACTTC
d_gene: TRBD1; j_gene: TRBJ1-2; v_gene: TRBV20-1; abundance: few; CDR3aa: CSAGGTGGFLNGYTF; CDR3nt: TGCAGTGCCGGGGGGACAGGGGGCTTCCTTAATGGCTACACCTTC
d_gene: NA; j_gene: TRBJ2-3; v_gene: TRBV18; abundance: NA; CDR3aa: CASSPRQGRMSTDTQYF; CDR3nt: TGTGCCAGCTCACCGAGGCAGGGACGGATGAGCACAGATACGCAGTATTTT
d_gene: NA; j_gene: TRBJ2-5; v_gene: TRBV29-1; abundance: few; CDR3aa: CSVEGTNQETQYF; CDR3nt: TGCAGCGTTGAAGGAACAAACCAAGAGACCCAGTACTTC
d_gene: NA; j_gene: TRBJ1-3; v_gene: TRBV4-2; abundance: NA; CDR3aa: CASSQDSRQSERNTIYF; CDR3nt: TGTGCCAGCAGCCAAGATTCCCGACAGAGCGAGCGAAACACCATATATTTT
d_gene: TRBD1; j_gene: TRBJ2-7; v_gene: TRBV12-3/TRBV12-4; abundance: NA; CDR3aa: CASRATGSSYEQYF; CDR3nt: TGTGCCAGCAGAGCGACAGGGAGCTCCTACGAGCAGTACTTC
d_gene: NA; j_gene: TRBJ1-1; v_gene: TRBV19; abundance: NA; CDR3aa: CASSRRENTEAFF; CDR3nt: TGTGCCAGTAGCCGGCGGGAGAACACTGAAGCTTTCTTT
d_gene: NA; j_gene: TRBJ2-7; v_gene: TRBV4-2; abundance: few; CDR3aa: CASSQTGGGVSYEQYF; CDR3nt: TGTGCCAGCAGCCAAACCGGTGGCGGAGTCTCCTACGAGCAGTACTTC
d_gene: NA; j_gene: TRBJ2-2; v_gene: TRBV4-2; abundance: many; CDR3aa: CASSQGRGAHTGELFF; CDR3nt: TGTGCCAGCAGCCAGGGCAGGGGCGCACACACCGGGGAGCTGTTTTTT
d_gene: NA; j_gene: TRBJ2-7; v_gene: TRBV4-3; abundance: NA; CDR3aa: CASSEEGTRGVEEQYF; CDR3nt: TGCGCCAGCAGCGAAGAGGGGACGCGAGGGGTGGAAGAGCAGTACTTC
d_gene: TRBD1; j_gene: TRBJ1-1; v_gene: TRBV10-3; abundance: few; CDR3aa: CAISDRTGLNTEAFF; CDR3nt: TGTGCCATCAGTGATCGGACAGGGTTGAACACTGAAGCTTTCTTT
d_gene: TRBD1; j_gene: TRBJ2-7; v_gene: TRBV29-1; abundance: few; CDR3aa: CSVELRTGFEQYF; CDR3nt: TGCAGCGTTGAATTACGGACAGGTTTCGAGCAGTACTTC
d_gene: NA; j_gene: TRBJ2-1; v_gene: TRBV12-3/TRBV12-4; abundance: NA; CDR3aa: CASSLFADNEQFF; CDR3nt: TGTGCCAGCAGTTTATTTGCGGACAATGAGCAGTTCTTC
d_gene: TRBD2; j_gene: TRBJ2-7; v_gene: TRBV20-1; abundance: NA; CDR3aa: CSARDLASGTYEQYF; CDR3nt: TGCAGTGCTAGAGATTTAGCTAGCGGGACCTACGAGCAGTACTTC
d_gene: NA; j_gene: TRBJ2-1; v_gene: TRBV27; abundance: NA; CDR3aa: CAVRGAPNEQFF; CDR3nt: TGTGCCGTCCGGGGGGCGCCCAATGAGCAGTTCTTC
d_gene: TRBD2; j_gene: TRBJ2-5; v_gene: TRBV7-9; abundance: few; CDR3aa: CASSYPRTSGQETQYF; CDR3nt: TGTGCCAGCAGCTACCCCCGGACTAGCGGCCAAGAGACCCAGTACTTC
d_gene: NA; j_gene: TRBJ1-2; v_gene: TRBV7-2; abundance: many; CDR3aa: CASTPGYHGYTF; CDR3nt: TGTGCCAGCACCCCGGGGTACCATGGCTACACCTTC
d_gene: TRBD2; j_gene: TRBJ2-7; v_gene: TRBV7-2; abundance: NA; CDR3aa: CASSLKRGGPEQYF; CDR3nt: TGTGCCAGCAGCCTAAAACGCGGGGGGCCCGAGCAGTACTTC
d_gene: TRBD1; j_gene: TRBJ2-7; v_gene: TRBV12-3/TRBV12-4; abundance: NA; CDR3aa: CASSLVDRGEQYF; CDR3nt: TGTGCCAGCAGTTTAGTCGACAGGGGCGAGCAGTACTTC
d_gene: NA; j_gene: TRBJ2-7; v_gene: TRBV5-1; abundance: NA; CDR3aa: CAIRPGAYEQYF; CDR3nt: TGCGCCATACGACCTGGAGCCTACGAGCAGTACTTC
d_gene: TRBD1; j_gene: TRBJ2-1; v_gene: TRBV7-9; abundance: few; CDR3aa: CASSLPGQFNEQFF; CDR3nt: TGTGCCAGCAGCTTGCCGGGACAGTTCAATGAGCAGTTCTTC
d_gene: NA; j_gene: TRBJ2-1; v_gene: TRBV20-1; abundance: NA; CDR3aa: CSARDTGSYNEQFF; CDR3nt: TGCAGTGCTAGGGACACCGGATCCTACAATGAGCAGTTCTTC
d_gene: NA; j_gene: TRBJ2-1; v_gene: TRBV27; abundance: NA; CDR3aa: CASSSVRLNEQFF; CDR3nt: TGTGCCAGCAGTTCAGTCCGGTTGAATGAGCAGTTCTTC
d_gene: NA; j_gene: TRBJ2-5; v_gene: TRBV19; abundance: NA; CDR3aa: CASSMAGSRQETQYF; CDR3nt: TGTGCCAGTAGTATGGCGGGGTCACGCCAAGAGACCCAGTACTTC
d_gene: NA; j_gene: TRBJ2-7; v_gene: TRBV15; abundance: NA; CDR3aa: CATSGRTIWGYEQYF; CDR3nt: TGTGCCACCAGCGGGAGGACGATTTGGGGCTACGAGCAGTACTTC
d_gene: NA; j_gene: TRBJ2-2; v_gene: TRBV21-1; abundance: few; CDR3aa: CASSKGSTSTGELFF; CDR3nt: TGTGCCAGCAGCAAAGGGTCTACCAGCACCGGGGAGCTGTTTTTT
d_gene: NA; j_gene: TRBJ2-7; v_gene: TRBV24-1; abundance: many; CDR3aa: CATSDSDSYEQYF; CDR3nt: TGTGCCACCAGTGATTCGGACAGCTACGAGCAGTACTTC
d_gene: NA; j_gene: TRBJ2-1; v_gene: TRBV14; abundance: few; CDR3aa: CASSRRTEYNDWQFF; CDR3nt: TGTGCCAGCAGCCGAAGGACGGAATACAATGATTGGCAGTTCTTC
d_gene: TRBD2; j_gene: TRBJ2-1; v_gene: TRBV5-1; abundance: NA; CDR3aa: CASSPGGSGSFNEQFF; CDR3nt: TGCGCCAGCAGCCCGGGGGGTAGCGGGAGTTTCAATGAGCAGTTCTTC
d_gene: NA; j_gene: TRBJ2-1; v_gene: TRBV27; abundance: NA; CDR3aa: CASSEQFF; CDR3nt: TGTGCCAGCAGTGAGCAGTTCTTC
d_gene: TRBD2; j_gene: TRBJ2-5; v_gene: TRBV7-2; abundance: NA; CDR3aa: CASSPLGLAGAETQYF; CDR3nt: TGTGCCAGCAGCCCATTGGGACTAGCGGGAGCAGAGACCCAGTACTTC
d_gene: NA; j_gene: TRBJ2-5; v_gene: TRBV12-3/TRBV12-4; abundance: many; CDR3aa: CASSLNAGETQYF; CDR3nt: TGTGCCAGCAGTTTAAATGCGGGCGAGACCCAGTACTTC
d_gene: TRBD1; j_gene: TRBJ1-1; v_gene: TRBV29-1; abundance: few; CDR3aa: CSGDRGNTEAFF; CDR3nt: TGCAGCGGCGACAGGGGAAACACTGAAGCTTTCTTT
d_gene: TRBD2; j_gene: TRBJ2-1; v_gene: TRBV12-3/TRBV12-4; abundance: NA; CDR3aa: CASSPVAGLYNEQFF; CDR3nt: TGTGCCAGCAGTCCTGTAGCGGGACTCTACAATGAGCAGTTCTTC
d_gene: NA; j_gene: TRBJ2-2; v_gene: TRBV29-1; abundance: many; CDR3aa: CSVGDKANTGELFF; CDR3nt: TGCAGCGTTGGCGACAAGGCGAACACCGGGGAGCTGTTTTTT
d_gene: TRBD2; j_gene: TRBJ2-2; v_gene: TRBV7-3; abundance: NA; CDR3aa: CASSILAGGAGELFF; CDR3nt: TGTGCCAGCAGCATACTAGCGGGAGGCGCCGGGGAGCTGTTTTTT
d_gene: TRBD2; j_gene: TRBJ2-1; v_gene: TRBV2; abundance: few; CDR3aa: CARLSIAGHEQFF; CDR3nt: TGTGCCAGGCTTTCAATAGCGGGTCATGAGCAGTTCTTC
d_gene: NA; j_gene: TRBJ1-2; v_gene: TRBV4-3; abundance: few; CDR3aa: CASSQDGAFRYGYTF; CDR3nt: TGCGCCAGCAGCCAAGACGGGGCGTTCCGCTATGGCTACACCTTC
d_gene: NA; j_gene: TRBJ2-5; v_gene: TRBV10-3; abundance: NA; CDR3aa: CAISEARAEETQYF; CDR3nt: TGTGCCATCAGTGAGGCTCGGGCCGAAGAGACCCAGTACTTC
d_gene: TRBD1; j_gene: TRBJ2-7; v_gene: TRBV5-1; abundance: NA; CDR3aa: CASSQQTTGPGEQYF; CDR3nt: TGCGCCAGCAGCCAGCAGACGACAGGGCCGGGGGAGCAGTACTTC
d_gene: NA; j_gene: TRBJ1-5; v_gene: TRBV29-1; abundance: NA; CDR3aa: CSVETWAGSNQPQHF; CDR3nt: TGCAGCGTTGAAACTTGGGCAGGGAGCAATCAGCCCCAGCATTTT
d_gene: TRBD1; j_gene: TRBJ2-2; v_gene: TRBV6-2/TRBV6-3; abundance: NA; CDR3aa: CASRLQGAISGELFF; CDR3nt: TGTGCCAGCAGACTTCAGGGGGCGATCTCCGGGGAGCTGTTTTTT
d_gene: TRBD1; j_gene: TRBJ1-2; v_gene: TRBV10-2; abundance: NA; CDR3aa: CASRDRDLFNYGYTF; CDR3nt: TGCGCCAGCAGGGACAGGGACCTTTTTAACTATGGCTACACCTTC
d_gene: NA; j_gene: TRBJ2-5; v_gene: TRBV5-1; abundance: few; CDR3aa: CASSPLLSRGMVETQYF; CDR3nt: TGCGCCAGCAGCCCCTTGCTGTCCAGGGGAATGGTAGAGACCCAGTACTTC
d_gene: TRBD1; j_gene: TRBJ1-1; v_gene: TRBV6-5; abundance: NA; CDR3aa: CASILTGGADTEAFF; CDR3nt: TGTGCCAGCATTTTGACAGGGGGCGCGGACACTGAAGCTTTCTTT
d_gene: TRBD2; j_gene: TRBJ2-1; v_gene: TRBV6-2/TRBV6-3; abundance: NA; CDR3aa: CASSLTVAGGDEQFF; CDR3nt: TGTGCCAGCAGCCTCACGGTAGCGGGGGGGGATGAGCAGTTCTTC
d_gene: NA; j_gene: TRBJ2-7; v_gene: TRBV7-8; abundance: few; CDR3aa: CASSLNRDEQYF; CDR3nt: TGTGCCAGCAGCTTAAACAGAGACGAGCAGTACTTC
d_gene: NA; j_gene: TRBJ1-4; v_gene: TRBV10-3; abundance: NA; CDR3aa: CALKMGANEKLFF; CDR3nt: TGTGCCCTCAAGATGGGGGCTAATGAAAAACTGTTTTTT
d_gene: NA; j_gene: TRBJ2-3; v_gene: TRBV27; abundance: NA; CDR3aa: CAIAASGISTDTQYF; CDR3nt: TGTGCCATCGCTGCGTCGGGGATCAGCACAGATACGCAGTATTTT
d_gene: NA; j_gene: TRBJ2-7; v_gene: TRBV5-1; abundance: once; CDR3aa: CASSSPVGRGYEQYF; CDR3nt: TGCGCCAGCAGCTCCCCGGTCGGCAGAGGGTACGAGCAGTACTTC